The entry below describes one TCR beta chain. This record comes from a study of T-cell memory formation after mild COVID-19. The overall study: Among the donors, TCR clusters were largely specific to each donor.

TCRdb reprocessed the 5' RACE reads with MiXCR, giving one entry per CDR3 protein. The sample shows about 340,000 distinct CDR3 sequences, roughly 15% of them seen only once. The V gene end was trimmed by 2 bases and the J gene end by 4 bases; junction bases not matched to a gene: 7. CDR1 is SGHRS, CDR2 YFSETQ, per germline. The CDR3 is 17 amino acids. The gene calls are TRBV5-1 and TRBJ2-3, with 13 bases identical to TRBD2. The sequence derives from a man aged 18 to 35 who had mild COVID-19 (a few samples of this study predate the infection). Cell type and time point are not known. The material sequenced was PBMCs or a T cell subset sorted from them (not recorded which). In nucleotides, the CDR3 is TGCGCCAGCAGCTTTGGTAGGACTAGCGGGGGCGCAGATACGCAGTATTTT. Its translation is CASSFGRTSGGADTQYF.